The present T cell receptor beta chain was sequenced within a study of shared clonotypes between healthy human individuals (TCRdb year 2020). Concerning the study at large: A couple of women and a few men aged 18 to 49 years were included in the cohort. For each donor, CD4 naive and CD4 memory were each given three plates, CD8 naive was given two plates, and CD8 memory was given one plate. Leukapheresis yielded between about 0.94 and 9 billion PBMCs per donor. Libraries were prepared and TCR repertoires were sequenced by different laboratories using diverse techniques, in order to increase sequencing depth and limit assay-specific biases. To estimate repertoire size and how much clonotype sharing occurs between individuals, the study deeply sequenced the blood TCR repertoires of a handful of healthy adults. General findings and caveats noted by the study authors: Compared with non-shared clonotypes, the clonotypes found in all four sorted-subset donors had higher generation probabilities. Pairwise subsampling indicated that sequencing depth was expected to affect the degree of clonotype sharing among donors. Because the study included only a small number of donors, the genetic and exposure-history diversity represented was limited. Only blood was sampled, and tissue TCR repertoires likely differ from those in blood. Incomplete sequencing was indicated by rarefaction of sorted-subset datasets, despite the large sequencing depth. Sharing across a handful of donors was observed for 5% to 6.5% of naive CD4, over 3% of naive CD8, about 2.3% of memory CD4, and roughly 0.4% of memory CD8 clonotypes. Estimated clonotype richness was generally larger for naive than for memory subsets.

Cut back by 4 bases and 0 bases, the V and J ends lie 16 bases apart. There are 17 amino acids in the CDR3, from cysteine to phenylalanine inclusive. CDR3 DNA only is kept here, 51 bases in frame from base 1. Using the deep immunoSEQ assay, TCR CDR3 regions were amplified from genomic DNA by multiplex PCR. Extracted genomic DNA from each cell subset was spread evenly across all wells of several immunoSEQ 96-well plates, with each plate serving as a replicate. Each replicate PCR for sorted subsets received roughly 200 ng genomic DNA, equal to about 30,000 T cell genomes. Purified libraries were quantified with a Qubit 3.0 fluorometer, sized on a Bioanalyzer 2100, and re-quantified with the KAPA Library Quantification kit. A separate single-read 150-cycle Illumina NextSeq 550 flow cell was used to sequence each immunoSEQ 96-well plate. Under the source paper's analysis protocol: Because only junctional sequences without quality scores were contained in the immunoSEQ output, filtering matching that applied to full-length reads could not be performed. To assign V/J genes and CDR3, sequences were annotated using PyIR, a Python wrapper for IgBLAST v1.9, with IMGT germline references. Any read was removed if the V/J assignment was weak (E-value above 1e-6), the CDR3 was missing, or the read contained stop codons, out-of-frame junctions, or ambiguous translated residues. V3J clonotypes were defined as sequences sharing the same inferred V gene, J gene, and CDR3 amino acid sequence. The percentage overlap between two repertoires was calculated by dividing the number of shared unique clonotypes by the size of the smaller repertoire. Richness of each repertoire was evaluated using RTK rarefaction, the Chao1 estimator, and Recon v2.1 estimates of unobserved clonotypes. For all TCRbeta clonotypes obtained by the gDNA method from a few donors, generation probabilities were computed with OLGA. The clones in this table, taken by TCRdb from immuneACCESS, are in-frame only. Not every clone is retained; where verified, under half of the shortfall comes from an unresolved V gene, and the cause of the rest is unknown. That table gives V, J and clone size, and the DNA gave D and trimming. This sample gives more than 2,000,000 clones in total; more than 90% of them show up just once. In total, the top ten clones hold around 0.15% of the sample.

Notes on this clone: Its antigen is not yet known. Base qualities are not provided; no much larger clone lies one nucleotide away.

Healthy HIV-negative adults with no recently reported acute infections or vaccinations were included as donors. Every donor was a Caucasian adult residing in Nashville, Tennessee, USA. CD4+ T cells were enriched by magnetic negative selection, after which naive cells were positively selected on CD45RA and the negative fraction was taken as the memory subset. After blood collection by leukapheresis, PBMCs were isolated using Ficoll-Histopaque density gradient centrifugation and then cryopreserved in the vapor phase of liquid nitrogen. Purity and quantity of every magnetically sorted T cell population were checked by analytical flow cytometry. From each sorted fraction, genomic DNA was isolated and quantified by UV absorbance on a Nanodrop 2000c.

This clonotype was obtained from a man aged 18-30 years in good health. Recombination joined TRBV5-3 with TRBJ2-2; 5 matching bases give a weak D call of TRBD2. TRBV5-3 qualifies as an ORF whose function is uncertain. The sequencing input was naive CD4+ T cells sorted from blood. The cell subset or site label here, explained by the study, means: CD45RA+ positively selected. Read as DNA, the sequence is TGTGCCAGAAGCAGCGGACGGACGGAAACGAACACCGGGGAGCTGTTTTTT. Its protein reads: CARSSGRTETNTGELFF.